The rows below give T cell receptor beta chains drawn from one sample of a study of molecular identifiers for immune sequencing clone quantification. One entry per CDR3 protein, called by TCRdb with MiXCR from the PCR reads. The data show more than 9,500 distinct CDR3 sequences, 18% seen once. Material for sequencing was naive CD8+ T cells from blood, with Jurkat cell RNA spiked in. These receptor sequences come from a human donor in good health. Some libraries in this study had Jurkat cell RNA spiked in. Each CDR3 is given with its conserved first and last residue. The D gene is left open where the match is weak. Clone size, where shown, is once, few, many, or a class for clones that have expanded.

len,j_gene,v_gene,d_gene,abundance,CDR3nt,CDR3aa
16,TRBJ2-1,TRBV4-1,NA,few,TGCGCCAGCAGCCAAGGGATAGCGGTACCCTACAATGAGCAGTTCTTC,CASSQGIAVPYNEQFF
20,TRBJ1-6,TRBV27,NA,many,TGTGCCAGCCGGACGGGAGCGGGACATGGCCTTAGTTCCTATAATTCACCCCTCCACTTT,CASRTGAGHGLSSYNSPLHF
16,TRBJ1-1,TRBV4-1,TRBD1,many,TGCGCCAGCAGCCAACACAGACAGGGGGCGAACACTGAAGCTTTCTTT,CASSQHRQGANTEAFF
17,TRBJ2-1,TRBV7-9,TRBD1,NA,TGTGCCAGCAGCAAGCCCCCCGAGGGACAGGGAAGCAATGAGCAGCTCTTC,CASSKPPEGQGSNEQLF
15,TRBJ2-5,TRBV7-3,TRBD2,many,TGTGCCAGCAGCTTAGTGGCTAGCGGACAAGAGACCCAGTACTTC,CASSLVASGQETQYF
15,TRBJ2-1,TRBV5-5,TRBD2,NA,TGTGCCAGCAGCTCCGGGGGACTAGCGGGAGTTGAGCAGTTCTTC,CASSSGGLAGVEQFF
14,TRBJ2-7,TRBV29-1,NA,NA,TGCAGCGTTGCTTATAGCCATAGCTCCTACGAGCAGTACTTC,CSVAYSHSSYEQYF
13,TRBJ1-1,TRBV19,NA,many,TGTGCCAGTAGATCTGCGGCGAACACTGAAGCTTTCTTT,CASRSAANTEAFF
17,TRBJ2-4,TRBV27,NA,many,TGTGCCAGCAGCCGGGGTTTGACCGTTGGAGGCAAAAACATTCAGTACTTC,CASSRGLTVGGKNIQYF
15,TRBJ2-1,TRBV20-1,NA,many,TGCAGTGCTAGGTCGGAGACTGGTCCCTACAATGAGCAGTTCTTC,CSARSETGPYNEQFF
16,TRBJ2-2,TRBV5-1,TRBD2,many,TGCGCCAGCAGCTTGGCACTAGCGGGAGCCCCCGGGGAGCTGTTTTTT,CASSLALAGAPGELFF
13,TRBJ2-7,TRBV13,NA,many,TGTGCCAGCAGCTTAGGTATTAGCTACGAGCAGTACTTC,CASSLGISYEQYF
16,TRBJ2-3,TRBV4-1,TRBD1,medium-sized,TGCGCCAGCAGCCAAGTAAGATCAGGGGGTGCAGATACGCAGTATTTT,CASSQVRSGGADTQYF
14,TRBJ1-3,TRBV7-9,NA,medium-sized,TGTGCCAGCAGCTCCGTAATTGAGGGAAACACCATATATTTT,CASSSVIEGNTIYF
14,TRBJ2-5,TRBV27,NA,many,TGTGCCAGCAGTTTGGGACTGCCCCAAGAGACCCAGTACTTC,CASSLGLPQETQYF
18,TRBJ1-4,TRBV27,TRBD1,many,TGTGCCAGCAGTCCCTTTGGGGGACAGGGCCTAACTAATGAAAAACTGTTTTTT,CASSPFGGQGLTNEKLFF